The present entry profiles one T cell receptor beta chain with its context. As yet, its antigen is unknown. The data are from a study of OX40 agonist ivuxolimab in advanced cancers. Study-wide findings and caveats: By week 6 at 0.1 to 3.0 mg/kg, blood CD4+ and CD8+ T cells had expanded clonally.

Measured with immunoSEQ multiplex PCR; TCRdb has only the in-frame clones, and not every one. This sample has roughly 69,000 clones, with 75% to 95% found just once. There are 17 residues in the CDR3. V was cut by 0 bases and J by 3 bases, with 17 bases left in between. CDR1 SGHRS and CDR2 YFSETQ come from the germline V gene. The chain carries TRBV5-1 and TRBJ2-3, with D maybe TRBD2 (5 bases). The receptor was derived from an adult with an advanced solid tumor such as melanoma, head and neck, liver or kidney cancer. The input for sequencing was CD4+ or CD8+ T cells sorted from blood, taken in a trial of the OX40 agonist ivuxolimab. This CDR3 reads CASSLGLGSYMTDTQYF. CDR3 DNA: TGCGCCAGCAGCTTGGGTTTAGGGAGTTATATGACAGATACGCAGTATTTT.